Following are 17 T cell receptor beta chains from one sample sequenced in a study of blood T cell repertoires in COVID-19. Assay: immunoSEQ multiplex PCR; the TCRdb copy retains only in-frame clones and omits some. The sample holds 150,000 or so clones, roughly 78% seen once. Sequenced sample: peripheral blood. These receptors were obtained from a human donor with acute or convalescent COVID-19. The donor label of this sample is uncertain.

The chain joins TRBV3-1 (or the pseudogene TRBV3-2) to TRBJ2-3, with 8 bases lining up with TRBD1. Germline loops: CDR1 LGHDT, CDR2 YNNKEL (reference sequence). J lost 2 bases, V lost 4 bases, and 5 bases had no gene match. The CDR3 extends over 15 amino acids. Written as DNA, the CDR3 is TGTGCCAGCAGCCCGGGACAGGCCTACACAGATACGCAGTATTTT. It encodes CASSPGQAYTDTQYF.

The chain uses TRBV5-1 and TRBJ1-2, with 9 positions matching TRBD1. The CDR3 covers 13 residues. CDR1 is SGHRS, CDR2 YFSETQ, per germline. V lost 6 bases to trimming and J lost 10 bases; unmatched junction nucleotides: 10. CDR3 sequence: CASTHRDRAAYTF. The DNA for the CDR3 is TGCGCCAGCACCCACCGGGACAGGGCTGCCTACACCTTC. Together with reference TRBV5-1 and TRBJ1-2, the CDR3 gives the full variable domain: KAGVTQTPRYLIKTRGQQVTLSCSPISGHRSVSWYQQTPGQGLQFLFEYFSETQRNKGNFPGRFSGRQFSNSRSEMNVSTLELGDSALYLCASTHRDRAAYTFGSGTRLTVV.

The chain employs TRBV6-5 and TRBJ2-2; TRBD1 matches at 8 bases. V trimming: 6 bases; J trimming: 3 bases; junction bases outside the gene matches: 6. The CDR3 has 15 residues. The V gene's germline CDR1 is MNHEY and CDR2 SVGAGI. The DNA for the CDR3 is TGTGCCAGCAGGGCGGACAGGGCCGACACCGGGGAGCTGTTTTTT. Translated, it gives CASRADRADTGELFF.

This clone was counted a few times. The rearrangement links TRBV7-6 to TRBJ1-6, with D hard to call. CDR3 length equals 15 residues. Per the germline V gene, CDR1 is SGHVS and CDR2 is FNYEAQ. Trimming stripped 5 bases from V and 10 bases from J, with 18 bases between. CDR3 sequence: CASSHGEGRGSPLHF. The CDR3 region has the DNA TGTGCCAGCAGCCACGGGGAGGGTAGAGGATCACCCCTCCACTTT.

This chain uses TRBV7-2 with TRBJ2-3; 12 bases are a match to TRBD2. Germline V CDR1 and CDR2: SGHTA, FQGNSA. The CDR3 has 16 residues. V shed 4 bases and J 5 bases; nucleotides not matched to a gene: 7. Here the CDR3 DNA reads TGTGCCAGCAGCTCCCTAGCGGGGGGGCGAGGAGATACGCAGTATTTT. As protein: CASSSLAGGRGDTQYF.

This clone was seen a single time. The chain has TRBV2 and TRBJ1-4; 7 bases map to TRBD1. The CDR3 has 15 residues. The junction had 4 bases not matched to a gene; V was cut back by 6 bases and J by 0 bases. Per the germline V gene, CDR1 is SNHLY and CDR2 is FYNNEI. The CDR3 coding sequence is TGTGCCAGCAGCGGGACAGCCTCAACTAATGAAAAACTGTTTTTT. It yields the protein CASSGTASTNEKLFF.

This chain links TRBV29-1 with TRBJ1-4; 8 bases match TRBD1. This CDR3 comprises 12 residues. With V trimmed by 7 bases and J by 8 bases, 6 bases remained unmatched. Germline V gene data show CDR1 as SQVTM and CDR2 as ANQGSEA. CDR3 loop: CSAGQGREKLFF. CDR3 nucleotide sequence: TGCAGCGCCGGACAGGGTCGGGAAAAACTGTTTTTT.

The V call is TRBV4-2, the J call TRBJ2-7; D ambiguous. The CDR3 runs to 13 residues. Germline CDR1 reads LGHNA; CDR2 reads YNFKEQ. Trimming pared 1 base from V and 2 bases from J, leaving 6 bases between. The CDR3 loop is CASSQGQAYEQYF. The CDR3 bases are TGTGCCAGCAGCCAAGGGCAGGCCTACGAGCAGTACTTC.

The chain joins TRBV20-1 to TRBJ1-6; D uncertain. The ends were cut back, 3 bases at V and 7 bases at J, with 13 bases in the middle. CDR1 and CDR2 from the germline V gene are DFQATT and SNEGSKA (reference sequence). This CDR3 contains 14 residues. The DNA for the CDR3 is TGCAGTGCTAGTCACATCTCTTCGAATTCACCCCTCCACTTT. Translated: CSASHISSNSPLHF.

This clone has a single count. The CDR3 is CASSFKGWTGGDEKLFF. The CDR3 DNA follows: TGTGCCAGCAGTTTTAAGGGTTGGACAGGGGGGGATGAAAAACTGTTTTTT. This sequence joins TRBV27 and TRBJ1-4; 10 bases match TRBD1. CDR3 length: 17 amino acids. Germline V gene sequence: CDR1 MNHEY, CDR2 SMNVEV (reference sequence). V dropped 3 bases and J dropped 6; count of bases not matched to a gene: 10.

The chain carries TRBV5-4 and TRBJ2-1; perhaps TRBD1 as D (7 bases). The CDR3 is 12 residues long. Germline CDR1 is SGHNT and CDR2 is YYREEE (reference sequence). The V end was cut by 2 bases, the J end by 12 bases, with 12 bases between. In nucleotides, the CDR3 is TGTGCCAGCAGCTTAACAGGGGACTGGCAGTTCTTC. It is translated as CASSLTGDWQFF.

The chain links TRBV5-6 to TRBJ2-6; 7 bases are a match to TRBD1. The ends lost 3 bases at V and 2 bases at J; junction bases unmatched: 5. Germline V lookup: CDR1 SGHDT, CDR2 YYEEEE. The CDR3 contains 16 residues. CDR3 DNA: TGTGCCAGCAGCTCTTATACAGGGGCTGGGGCCAACGTCCTGACTTTC. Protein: CASSSYTGAGANVLTF.

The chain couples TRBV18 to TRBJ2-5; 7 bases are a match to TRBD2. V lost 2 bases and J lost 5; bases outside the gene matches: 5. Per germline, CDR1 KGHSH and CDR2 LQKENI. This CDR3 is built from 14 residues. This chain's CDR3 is CASSPRLASETQYF. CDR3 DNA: TGTGCCAGCTCACCAAGACTAGCATCGGAGACCCAGTACTTC.

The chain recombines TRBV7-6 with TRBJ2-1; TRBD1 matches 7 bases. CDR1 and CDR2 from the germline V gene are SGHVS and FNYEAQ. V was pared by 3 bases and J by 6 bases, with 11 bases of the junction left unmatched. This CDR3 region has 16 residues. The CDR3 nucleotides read TGTGCCAGCAGCTTCCCCCGGGACAGTTTTTCCAATGAGCAGTTCTTC. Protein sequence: CASSFPRDSFSNEQFF.

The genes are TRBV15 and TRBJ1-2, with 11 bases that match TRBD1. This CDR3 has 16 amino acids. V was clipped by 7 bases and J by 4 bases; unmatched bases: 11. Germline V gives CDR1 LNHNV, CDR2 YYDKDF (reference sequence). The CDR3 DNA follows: TGTGCCACCACCCCCCTCAGGACAGGGGGCTTCTATGGCTACACCTTC. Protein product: CATTPLRTGGFYGYTF.

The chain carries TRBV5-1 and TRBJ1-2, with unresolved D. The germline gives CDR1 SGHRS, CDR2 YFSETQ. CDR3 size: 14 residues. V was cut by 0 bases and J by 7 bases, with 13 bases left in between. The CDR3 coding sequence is TGCGCCAGCAGCTTGGCCGTGGCAAGCGGTGGCTACACCTTC. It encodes CASSLAVASGGYTF.

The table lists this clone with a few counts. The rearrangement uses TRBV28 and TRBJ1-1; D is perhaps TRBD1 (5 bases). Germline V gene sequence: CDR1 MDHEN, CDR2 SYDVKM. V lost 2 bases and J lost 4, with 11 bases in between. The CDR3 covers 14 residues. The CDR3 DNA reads TGTGCCAGCAGTTTAGTCCAGGGAAGCACTGAAGCTTTCTTT. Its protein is CASSLVQGSTEAFF.